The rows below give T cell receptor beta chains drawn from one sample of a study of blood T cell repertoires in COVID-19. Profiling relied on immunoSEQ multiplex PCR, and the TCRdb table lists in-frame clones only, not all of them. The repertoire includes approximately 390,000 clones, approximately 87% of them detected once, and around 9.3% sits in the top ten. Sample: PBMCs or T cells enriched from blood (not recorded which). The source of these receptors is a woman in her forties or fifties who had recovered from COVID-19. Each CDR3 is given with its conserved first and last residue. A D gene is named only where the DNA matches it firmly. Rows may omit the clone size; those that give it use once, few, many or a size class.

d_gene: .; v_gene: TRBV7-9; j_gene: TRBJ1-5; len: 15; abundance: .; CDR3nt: TGTGCCAGCAGCCCCACGGGTTCTAGCAATCAGCCCCAGCATTTT; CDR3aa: CASSPTGSSNQPQHF
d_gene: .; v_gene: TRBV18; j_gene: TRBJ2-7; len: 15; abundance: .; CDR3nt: TGTGCCAGCTCCCCCAGGACAGACAGCTCCTACGAGCAGTACTTC; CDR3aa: CASSPRTDSSYEQYF
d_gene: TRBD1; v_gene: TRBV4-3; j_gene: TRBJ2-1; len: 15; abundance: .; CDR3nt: TGCGCCAGCAGCCAAGGTACAGGGGATTACAATGAGCAGTTCTTC; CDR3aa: CASSQGTGDYNEQFF
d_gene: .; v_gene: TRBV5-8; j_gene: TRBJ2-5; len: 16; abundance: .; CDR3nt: TGTGCCAGCAGCTTGGGGGCAGGCATCTCTATGGAGACCCAGTACTTC; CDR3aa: CASSLGAGISMETQYF
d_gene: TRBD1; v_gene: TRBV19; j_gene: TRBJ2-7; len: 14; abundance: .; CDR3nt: TGTGCCAGTAGCAACTCACAGGGGTTCAGTCAGCAGTACTTC; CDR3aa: CASSNSQGFSQQYF
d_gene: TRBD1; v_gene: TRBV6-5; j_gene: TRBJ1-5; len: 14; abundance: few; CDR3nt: TGTGCCAGCAGCCTCGACAGGGGGCGCAAGGCCCAGCATTTT; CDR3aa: CASSLDRGRKAQHF
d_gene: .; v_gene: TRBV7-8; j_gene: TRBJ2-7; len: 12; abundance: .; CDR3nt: TGTGCCAGCAGCCCGTTAGTATACGAGCAGTACTTC; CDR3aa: CASSPLVYEQYF
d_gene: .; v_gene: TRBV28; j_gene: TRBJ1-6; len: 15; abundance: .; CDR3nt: TGTGCCAGCAGTTTAAGTCGCAGGTCCAATTCACCCCTCCACTTT; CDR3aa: CASSLSRRSNSPLHF
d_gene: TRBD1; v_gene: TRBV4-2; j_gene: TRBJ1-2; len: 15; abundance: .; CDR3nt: TGTGCCAGCAGCCAGACCGGACAGGGGGCGAGCGGCTACACCTTC; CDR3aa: CASSQTGQGASGYTF
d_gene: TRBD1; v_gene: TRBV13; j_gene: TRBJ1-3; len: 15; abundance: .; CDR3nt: TGTGCCAGCAGCTCAAACGAGGACAGGGGGAACACCATATATTTT; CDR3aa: CASSSNEDRGNTIYF
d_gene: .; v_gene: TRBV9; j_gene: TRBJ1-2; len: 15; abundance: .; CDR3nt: TGTGCCAGCAGCGCCGGGGGGACGGCGAACTATGGCTACACCTTC; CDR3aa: CASSAGGTANYGYTF
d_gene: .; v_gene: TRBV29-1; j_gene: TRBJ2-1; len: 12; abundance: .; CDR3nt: TGCAGCGCAAGGGACACCCTCAATGAGCAGTTCTTC; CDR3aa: CSARDTLNEQFF
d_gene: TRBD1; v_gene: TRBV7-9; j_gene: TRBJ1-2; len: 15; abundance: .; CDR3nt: TGTGCCAGCAGCGTAGACAGGGGGCGAGGCTATGGCTACACCTTC; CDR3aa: CASSVDRGRGYGYTF
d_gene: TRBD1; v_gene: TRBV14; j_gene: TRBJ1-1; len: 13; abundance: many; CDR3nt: TGTGCCAGCAGCCCCTTCCCGACAGGGGAAGCTTTCTTT; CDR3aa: CASSPFPTGEAFF
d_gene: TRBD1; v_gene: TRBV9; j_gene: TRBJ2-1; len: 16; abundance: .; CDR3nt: TGTGCCAGCAGCGAGTCATTGGGACAGGGTATACATGAGCAGTTCTTC; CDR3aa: CASSESLGQGIHEQFF
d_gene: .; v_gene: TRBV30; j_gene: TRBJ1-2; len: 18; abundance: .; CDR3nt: TGTGCCTGGACCCAATTAGGGGCGGCCGGCGGGGGAAATTATGGCTACACCTTC; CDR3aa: CAWTQLGAAGGGNYGYTF
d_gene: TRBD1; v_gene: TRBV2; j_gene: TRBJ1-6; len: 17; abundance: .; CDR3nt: TGTGCCAGCATTCGACAGGGGGAGAGCTCCTATAATTCACCCCTCCACTTT; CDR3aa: CASIRQGESSYNSPLHF
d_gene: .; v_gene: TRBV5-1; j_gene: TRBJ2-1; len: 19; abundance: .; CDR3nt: TGCGCCAGCACCCTGATCTCGTTGACCATGACAGAATTCGGCAATGAGCAGTTCTTC; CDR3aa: CASTLISLTMTEFGNEQFF
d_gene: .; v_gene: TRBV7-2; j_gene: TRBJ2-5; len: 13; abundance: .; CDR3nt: TGTGCCAGCAGAAAGACACTCTCAGGGACCCAGTACTTC; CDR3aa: CASRKTLSGTQYF
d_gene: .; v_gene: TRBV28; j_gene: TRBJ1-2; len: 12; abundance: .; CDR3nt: TGTGCCAGCAATCAGGTTGGCTATGGCTACACCTTC; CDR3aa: CASNQVGYGYTF
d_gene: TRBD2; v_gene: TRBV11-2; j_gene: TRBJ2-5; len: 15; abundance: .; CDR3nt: TGTGCCAGCAGCTCTAGCGGGGGGGCGGTGGAGACCCAGTACTTC; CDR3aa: CASSSSGGAVETQYF
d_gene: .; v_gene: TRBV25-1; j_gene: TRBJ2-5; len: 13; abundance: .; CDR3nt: TGTGCCAGCAGTGGTCCGGGACAAGAGACCCAGTACTTC; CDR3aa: CASSGPGQETQYF
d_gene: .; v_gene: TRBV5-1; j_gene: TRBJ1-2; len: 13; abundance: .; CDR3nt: TGCGCCAGCAGCTTTGGGGGGGACTATGGCTACACCTTC; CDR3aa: CASSFGGDYGYTF
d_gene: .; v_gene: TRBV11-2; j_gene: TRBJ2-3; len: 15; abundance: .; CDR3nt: TGTGCCAGCAGGGAACTACCAGGGTACACAGATACGCAGTATTTT; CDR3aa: CASRELPGYTDTQYF
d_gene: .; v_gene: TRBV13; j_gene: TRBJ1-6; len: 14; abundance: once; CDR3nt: TGTGCCAGCAGCTTAGTCGGGGACATGGGGTCCCTCCACTTT; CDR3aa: CASSLVGDMGSLHF
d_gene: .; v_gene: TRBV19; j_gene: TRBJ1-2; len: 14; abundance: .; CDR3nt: TGTGCCAGTAGTATCCAGGGTCCTAACTATGGCTACACCTTC; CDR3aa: CASSIQGPNYGYTF
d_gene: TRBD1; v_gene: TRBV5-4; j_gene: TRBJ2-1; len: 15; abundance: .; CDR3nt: TGTGCCAGCAGCTCGGGACAGGGAAACTACAATGAGCAGTTCTTC; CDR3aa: CASSSGQGNYNEQFF
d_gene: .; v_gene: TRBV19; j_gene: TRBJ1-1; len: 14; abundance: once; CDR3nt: TGTGCCAGTAGCACACGGACGGAGACTATCGAAGCTTTCTTT; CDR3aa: CASSTRTETIEAFF
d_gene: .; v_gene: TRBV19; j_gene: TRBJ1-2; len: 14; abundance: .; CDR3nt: TGTGCCAGTAGTATAAGTTCGCAGGGCAGTGGCTACACCTTC; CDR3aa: CASSISSQGSGYTF
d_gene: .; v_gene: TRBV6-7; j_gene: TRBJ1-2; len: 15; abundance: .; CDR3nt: TGTGCCAGCATCCAAGAGAGGGTCGAGGTTAATGGCTACACCTTC; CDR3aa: CASIQERVEVNGYTF
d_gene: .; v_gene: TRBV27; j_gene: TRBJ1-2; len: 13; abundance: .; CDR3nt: TGTGCCAGCAGTTCGTCAGGGAACTATGGCTACACCTTC; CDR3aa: CASSSSGNYGYTF
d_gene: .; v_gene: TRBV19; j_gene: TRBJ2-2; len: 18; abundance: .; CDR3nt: TGTGCCAGTAGTATCCGTGCTGCGGGACGGTCGAACACCGGGGAGCTGTTTTTT; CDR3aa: CASSIRAAGRSNTGELFF